This T cell receptor (beta chain) was documented in a study of T cells in Graves' hyperthyroidism and ophthalmopathy. The source material, RNA transcripts, was used to amplify TCR beta CDR3 regions. Primed by the HTBI set, a first-round RT-PCR was run on the TCR CDR3. TCRdb re-called the multiplex PCR reads through MiXCR, storing one row per CDR3 protein. The profile shows 250,000 or so distinct CDR3 sequences, more than 12% of them singletons. A remark on this clonotype: The junction and the germline gene differ at one end; a read error may be behind it.

From germline, CDR1 is DFQATT and CDR2 SNEGSKA (reference sequence). This CDR3 spans 15 amino acids. The blood sample was taken at first hyperthyroidism diagnosis, before any ophthalmopathy symptoms. Sequenced: blood. This rearrangement joins TRBV20-1 to TRBJ2-1; TRBD2 matches at 14 bases. This TCR was sampled from a middle-aged woman with Graves' hyperthyroidism that later progressed to Graves' ophthalmopathy. For the CDR3, the DNA is TGCAGTGCTGGACTAGCGGGAGGCTCCTACAATGATCAGTGCTTC. This gives the protein CSAGLAGGSYNDQCF.